This T cell receptor beta chain appears in the sequencing data of a study of shared clonotypes between healthy human individuals. Broader study findings: In a handful of donors, roughly 5.2% of naive CD4 clonotypes appeared in common. Across subsets, estimated richness was generally greater for naive than for memory populations.

Data came from immunoSEQ multiplex PCR; TCRdb stores just in-frame clones and leaves some out. The repertoire includes 1.4 million or so clones, about 98.5% of them detected once, and roughly 0.36% sits in the top ten. After removal of 5 bases from V and 5 bases from J, the junction contained 15 bases not matched to a gene. This CDR3 region has 17 residues. Germline CDR1 is SEHNR and CDR2 is FQNEAQ (reference sequence). Both subsets, CD45RA+ naive and CD45RA-negative memory, were split from the CD4+ cells. A note on this clone: Its antigen is currently unknown.

Specimen: naive CD4+ T cells sorted from blood. Subset here: CD45RA+ positively selected. The clonotype originates from a man between 25 and 39 years old in good health. The V and J genes are TRBV7-9 and TRBJ2-1; 7 bases align to TRBD1. CDR3 in amino acids: CASSRGPGYPQNNEQFF. In DNA form, the CDR3 reads TGTGCCAGCAGCAGGGGGCCGGGGTACCCCCAGAACAATGAGCAGTTCTTC. The whole variable domain, remainder taken from reference TRBV7-9 and TRBJ2-1, is DTGVSQNPRHKITKRGQNVTFRCDPISEHNRLYWYRQTLGQGPEFLTYFQNEAQLEKSRLLSDRFSAERPKGSFSTLEIQRTEQGDSAMYLCASSRGPGYPQNNEQFFGPGTRLTVL.